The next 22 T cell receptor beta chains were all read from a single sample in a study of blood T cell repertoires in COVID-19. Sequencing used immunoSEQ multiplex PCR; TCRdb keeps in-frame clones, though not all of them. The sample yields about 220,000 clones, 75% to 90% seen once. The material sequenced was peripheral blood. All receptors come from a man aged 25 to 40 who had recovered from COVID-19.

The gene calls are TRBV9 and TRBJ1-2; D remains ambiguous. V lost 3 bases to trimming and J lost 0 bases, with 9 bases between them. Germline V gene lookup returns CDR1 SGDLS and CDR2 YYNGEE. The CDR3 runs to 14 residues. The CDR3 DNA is TGTGCCAGCAGCGCGGGGAACACTAACTATGGCTACACCTTC. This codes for CASSAGNTNYGYTF.

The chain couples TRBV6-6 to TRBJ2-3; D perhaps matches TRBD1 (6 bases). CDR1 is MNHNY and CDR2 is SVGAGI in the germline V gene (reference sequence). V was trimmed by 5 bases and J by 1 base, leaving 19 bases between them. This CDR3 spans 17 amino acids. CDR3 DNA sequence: TGTGCCAGCAGTCATGGACAGCGCCGGGCAGGCACAGATACGCAGTATTTT. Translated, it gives CASSHGQRRAGTDTQYF.

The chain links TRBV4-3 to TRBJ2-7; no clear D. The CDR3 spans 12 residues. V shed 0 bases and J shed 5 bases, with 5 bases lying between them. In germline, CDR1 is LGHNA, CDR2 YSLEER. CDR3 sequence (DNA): TGCGCCAGCAGCCAAGAAGACAACGAGCAGTACTTC. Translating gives CASSQEDNEQYF.

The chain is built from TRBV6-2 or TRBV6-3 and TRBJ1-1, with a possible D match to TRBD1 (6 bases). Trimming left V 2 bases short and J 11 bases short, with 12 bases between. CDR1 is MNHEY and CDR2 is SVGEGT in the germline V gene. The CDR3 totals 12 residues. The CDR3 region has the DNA TGTGCCAGCAGTTACCCTACAGGGCGGGCTTTCTTT. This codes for CASSYPTGRAFF.

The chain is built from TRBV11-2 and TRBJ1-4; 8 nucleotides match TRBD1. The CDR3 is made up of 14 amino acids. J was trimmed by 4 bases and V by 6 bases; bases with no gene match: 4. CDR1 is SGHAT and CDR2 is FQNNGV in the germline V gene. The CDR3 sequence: CASSLQGVNEKLFF. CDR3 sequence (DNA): TGTGCCAGCAGTCTACAGGGGGTTAATGAAAAACTGTTTTTT.

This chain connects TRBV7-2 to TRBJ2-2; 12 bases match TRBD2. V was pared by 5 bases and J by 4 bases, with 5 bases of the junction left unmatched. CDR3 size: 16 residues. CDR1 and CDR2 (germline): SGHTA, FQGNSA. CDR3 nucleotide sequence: TGTGCCAGCAGCCGGACTAGCGGGGCCCGCACCGGGGAGCTGTTTTTT. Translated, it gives CASSRTSGARTGELFF.

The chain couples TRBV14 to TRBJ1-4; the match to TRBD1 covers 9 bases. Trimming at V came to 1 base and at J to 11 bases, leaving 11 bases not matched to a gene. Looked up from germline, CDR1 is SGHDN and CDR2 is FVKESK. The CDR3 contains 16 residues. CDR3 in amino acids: CASSQVRDRVPLKLFF. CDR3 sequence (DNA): TGTGCCAGCAGCCAAGTTCGGGACAGGGTGCCGTTGAAACTGTTTTTT. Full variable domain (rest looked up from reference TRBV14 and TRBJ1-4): EAGVTQFPSHSVIEKGQTVTLRCDPISGHDNLYWYRRVMGKEIKFLLHFVKESKQDESGMPNNRFLAERTGGTYSTLKVQPAELEDSGVYFCASSQVRDRVPLKLFFGSGTQLSVL.

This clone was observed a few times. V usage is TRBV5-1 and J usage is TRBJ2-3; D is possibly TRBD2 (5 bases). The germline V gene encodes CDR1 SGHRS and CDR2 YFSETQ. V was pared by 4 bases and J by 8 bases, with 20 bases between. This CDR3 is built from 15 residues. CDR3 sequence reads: CASSGRTPRPVTQYF. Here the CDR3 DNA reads TGCGCCAGCAGCGGTAGGACTCCCCGTCCCGTTACGCAGTATTTT.

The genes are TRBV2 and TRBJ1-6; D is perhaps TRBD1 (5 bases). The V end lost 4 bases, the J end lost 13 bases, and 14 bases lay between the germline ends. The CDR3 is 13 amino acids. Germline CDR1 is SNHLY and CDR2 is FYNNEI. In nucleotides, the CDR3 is TGTGCCAGCAGTGCGGGGGGAGCGAGTCCCCTCCACTTT. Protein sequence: CASSAGGASPLHF.

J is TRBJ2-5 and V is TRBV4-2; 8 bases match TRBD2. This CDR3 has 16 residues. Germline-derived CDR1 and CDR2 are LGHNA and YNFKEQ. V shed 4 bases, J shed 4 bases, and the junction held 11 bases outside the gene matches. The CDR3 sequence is CASSPTGGSRGETQYF. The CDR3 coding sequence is TGTGCCAGCAGCCCTACGGGGGGGTCCCGGGGAGAGACCCAGTACTTC.

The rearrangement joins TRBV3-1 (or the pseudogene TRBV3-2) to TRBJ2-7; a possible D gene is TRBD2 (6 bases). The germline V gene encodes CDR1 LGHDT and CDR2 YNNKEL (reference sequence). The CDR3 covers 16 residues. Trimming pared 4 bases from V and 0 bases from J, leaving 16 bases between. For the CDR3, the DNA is TGTGCCAGCAGCCCCACATGGGACTCAAGCTCCTACGAGCAGTACTTC. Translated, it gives CASSPTWDSSSYEQYF.

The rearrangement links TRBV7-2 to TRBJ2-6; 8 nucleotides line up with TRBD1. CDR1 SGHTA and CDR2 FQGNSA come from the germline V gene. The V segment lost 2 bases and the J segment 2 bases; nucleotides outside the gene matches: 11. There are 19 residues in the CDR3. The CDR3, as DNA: TGTGCCAGCAGCTTAAGGCCCGGGACAGGATTTACTGGGGCCAACGTCCTGACTTTC. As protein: CASSLRPGTGFTGANVLTF.

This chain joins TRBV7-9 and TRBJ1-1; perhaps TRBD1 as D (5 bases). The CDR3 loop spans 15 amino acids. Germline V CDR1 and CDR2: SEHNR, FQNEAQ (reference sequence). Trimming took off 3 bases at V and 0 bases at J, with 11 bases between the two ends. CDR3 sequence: CASSFPGGVNTEAFF. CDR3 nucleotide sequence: TGTGCCAGCAGCTTCCCCGGGGGGGTGAACACTGAAGCTTTCTTT.

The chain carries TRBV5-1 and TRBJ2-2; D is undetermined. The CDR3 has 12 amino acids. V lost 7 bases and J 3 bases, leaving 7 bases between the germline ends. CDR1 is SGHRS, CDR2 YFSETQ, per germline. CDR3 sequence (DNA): TGCGCCAGCCGTGTGTACACCGGGGAGCTGTTTTTT. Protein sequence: CASRVYTGELFF.

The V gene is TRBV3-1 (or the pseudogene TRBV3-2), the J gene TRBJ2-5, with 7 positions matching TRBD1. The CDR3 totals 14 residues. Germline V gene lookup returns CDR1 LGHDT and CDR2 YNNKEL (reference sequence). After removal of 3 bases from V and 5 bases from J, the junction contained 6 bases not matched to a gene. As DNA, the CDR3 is TGTGCCAGCAGCCATAGGCGCAGGGGGGAGACCCAGTACTTC. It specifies CASSHRRRGETQYF.

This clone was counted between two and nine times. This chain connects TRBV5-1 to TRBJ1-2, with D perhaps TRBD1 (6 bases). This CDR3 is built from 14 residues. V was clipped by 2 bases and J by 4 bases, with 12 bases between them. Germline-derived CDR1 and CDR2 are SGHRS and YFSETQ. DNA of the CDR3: TGCGCCAGCAGCTTACAGGGTCAGGGCTATGGCTACACCTTC. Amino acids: CASSLQGQGYGYTF.

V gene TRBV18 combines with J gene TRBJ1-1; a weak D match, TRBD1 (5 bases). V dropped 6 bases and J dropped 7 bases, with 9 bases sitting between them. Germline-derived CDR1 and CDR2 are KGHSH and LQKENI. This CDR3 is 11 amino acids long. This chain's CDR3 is CASSIRDEAFF. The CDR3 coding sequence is TGTGCCAGCTCTATCAGGGATGAAGCTTTCTTT.

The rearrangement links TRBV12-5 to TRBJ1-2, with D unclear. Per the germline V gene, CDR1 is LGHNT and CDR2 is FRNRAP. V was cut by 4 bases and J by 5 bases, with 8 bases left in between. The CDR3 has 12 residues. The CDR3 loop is CASGSTVYGYTF. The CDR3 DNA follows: TGTGCTAGTGGTTCTACGGTGTATGGCTACACCTTC.

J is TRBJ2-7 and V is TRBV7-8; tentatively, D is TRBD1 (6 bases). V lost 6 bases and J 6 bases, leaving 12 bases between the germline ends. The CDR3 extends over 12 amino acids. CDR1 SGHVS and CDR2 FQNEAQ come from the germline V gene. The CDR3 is CASRQGPPEQYF. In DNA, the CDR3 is TGTGCCAGCAGACAGGGTCCTCCCGAGCAGTACTTC.

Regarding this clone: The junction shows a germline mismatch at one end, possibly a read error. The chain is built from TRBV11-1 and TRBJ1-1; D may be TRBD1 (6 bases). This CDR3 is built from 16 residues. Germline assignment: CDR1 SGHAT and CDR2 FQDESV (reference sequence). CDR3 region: CASSLGRRTENTEAFF. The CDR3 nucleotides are TGTGCCAGCAGTTTAGGTCGACGGACAGAGAACACTGAAGCTTTCTTT.

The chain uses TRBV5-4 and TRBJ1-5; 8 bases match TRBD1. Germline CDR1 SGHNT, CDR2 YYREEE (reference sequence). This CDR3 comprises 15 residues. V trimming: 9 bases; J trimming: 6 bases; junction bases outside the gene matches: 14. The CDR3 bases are TGTGCCATCACGGACAGGGATCGATTCGGTCAGCCCCAGCATTTT. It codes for CAITDRDRFGQPQHF.

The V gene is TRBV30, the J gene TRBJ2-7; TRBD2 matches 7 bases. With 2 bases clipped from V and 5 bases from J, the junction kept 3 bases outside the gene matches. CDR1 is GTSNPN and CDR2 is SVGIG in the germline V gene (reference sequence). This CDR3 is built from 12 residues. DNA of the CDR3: TGTGCCTGGAGTCGGGGAGGGAACGAGCAGTACTTC. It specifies CAWSRGGNEQYF.